The clone carrying this T cell receptor (beta chain) was detected many times. Each CDR3 protein is one row after TCRdb ran MiXCR on the RACE reads. The table lists tens of thousands of distinct CDR3 sequences, about 10% of them singletons. This entry is derived from a study of human T cells and chemical hapten exposure. Trimming took 8 bases from V and 6 from J, leaving 9 bases between them. Germline V gene lookup returns CDR1 DFQATT and CDR2 SNEGSKA (reference sequence). The CDR3 spans 10 residues. The time point was: patch test 1, 2 weeks after DPC sensitization. Treatment indicated: therapeutic diphenylcyclopropenone sensitization with weekly scalp DPC.

V gene TRBV20-1 combines with J gene TRBJ2-3, with a possible D match to TRBD2 (5 bases). This sequence was found in a man aged 40-49 years with alopecia areata. Some clones in this sample may be carry-over from other donors' samples. The source material was whole blood, sampled in connection with sensitization to the hapten diphenylcyclopropenone (DPC). CDR3 bases: TGCAGTCTCGGGGAGGATACGCAGTATTTT. Amino acids: CSLGEDTQYF.